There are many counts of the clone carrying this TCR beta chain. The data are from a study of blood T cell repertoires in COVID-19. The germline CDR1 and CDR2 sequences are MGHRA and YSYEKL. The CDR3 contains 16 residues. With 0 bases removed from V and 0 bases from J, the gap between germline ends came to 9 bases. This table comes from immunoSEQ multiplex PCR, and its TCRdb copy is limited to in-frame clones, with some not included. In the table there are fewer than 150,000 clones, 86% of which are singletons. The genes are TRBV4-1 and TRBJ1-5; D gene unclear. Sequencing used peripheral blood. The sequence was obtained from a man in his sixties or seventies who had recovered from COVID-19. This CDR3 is CASSQDGLNSNQPQHF. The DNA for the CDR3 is TGCGCCAGCAGCCAAGATGGCCTGAATAGCAATCAGCCCCAGCATTTT.